Presented here are 25 T cell receptor beta chains from one specimen sequenced in a study of blood T cells in healthy people across ages. It was with a sample-barcoded 5' primer and a J-beta primer mix that a second PCR of roughly 7 to 12 cycles was run. One entry per CDR3 protein, called by TCRdb with MiXCR from the 5' RACE reads. Here the sample spans about 650,000 distinct CDR3 sequences, roughly half being singletons. The sample consisted of blood. The receptors derive from an elderly woman in good health.

The table lists this clonotype with many counts. The chain links TRBV7-2 to TRBJ2-6, with no clear D. Germline-derived CDR1 and CDR2 are SGHTA and FQGNSA. This CDR3 has 15 residues. The ends were cut back, 2 bases at V and 1 base at J, with 6 bases in the middle. CDR3 protein: CASSLIPSGANVLTF. For the CDR3, the DNA is TGTGCCAGCAGCTTAATTCCTTCTGGGGCCAACGTCCTGACTTTC.

This clonotype was found many times. A read error may explain this, as a much larger clone is one base away. The chain has TRBV6-6 and TRBJ2-3; D is possibly TRBD1 or TRBD2 (6 bases each). Trimming left V 2 bases short and J 1 base short, with 16 bases between. This CDR3 has 17 residues. Germline V lookup: CDR1 MNHNY, CDR2 SVGAGI (reference sequence). The CDR3 DNA follows: TGTGCCAGCAGTTACGGGGGGCGGAGCCTACGCACAGATACGCAGTATTTT. Protein sequence: CASSYGGRSLRTDTQYF.

The chain is built from TRBV27 and TRBJ1-2; D is uncertain. Trimming took off 5 bases at V and 7 bases at J, with 11 bases between the two ends. CDR1 is MNHEY, CDR2 SMNVEV, per germline (reference sequence). This CDR3 region has 12 residues. CDR3 protein: CASSTRGVGYTF. The CDR3 bases are TGTGCCAGCAGTACCCGTGGGGTTGGCTACACCTTC.

A note on this clonotype: The junction departs from germline at one end; a sequencing error may be responsible. J is TRBJ2-3 and V is TRBV27, with TRBD1 identical over 11 bases. Germline loops: CDR1 MNHEY, CDR2 SMNVEV (reference sequence). The length of the CDR3 is 14 residues. The CDR3 protein is CASQGQGEGHEQYF. The CDR3 region has the DNA TGTGCCAGCCAGGGACAGGGGGAAGGGCATGAGCAGTACTTT.

Details on this clonotype: A much larger clone differs by one base, so this may be a read error. The V gene is TRBV5-1, the J gene TRBJ2-5; 7 nucleotides align to TRBD2. Trimming removed 5 bases from V and 2 bases from J; junction bases left unmatched: 9. CDR3 length: 15 amino acids. CDR1 SGHRS and CDR2 YFSETQ come from the germline V gene. The CDR3 DNA sequence: TGCGCCAGCAGTTATGGACGAGCGGGACAAGAGACCCAGTACTTC. Translated, it gives CASSYGRAGQETQYF.

This clonotype was seen a single time. V and J are TRBV20-1 and TRBJ2-2, with a tentative D call TRBD1 (6 bases). The V end lost 6 bases, the J end lost 5 bases, and 13 bases lay between the germline ends. The CDR3 has 13 residues. The germline V gene has CDR1 DFQATT and CDR2 SNEGSKA (reference sequence). The DNA for the CDR3 is TGCAGTGCCAACAGGGTTGCGACCGGGGAGCTGTTTTTT. As protein: CSANRVATGELFF.

This clonotype was seen once. A read error is possible here, since a much larger clone lies one base away. The V gene is TRBV12-3 or TRBV12-4, the J gene TRBJ2-5, with 7 bases matching TRBD1. The J segment lost 2 bases and the V segment lost 11 bases, leaving 8 bases of the junction unmatched. There are 13 residues in the CDR3. CDR3 DNA sequence: TGTGCCGGTGCAAGGGGGCAACAAGAGACCCAGTACTTC. It translates to CAGARGQQETQYF.

The CDR3 loop is CASSLRLTDTQYF. In DNA form, the CDR3 reads TGCGCCAGCAGCTTGAGGCTTACTGATACGCAGTATTTT. The chain employs TRBV5-1 and TRBJ2-3, with D uncertain. Germline CDR1 reads SGHRS; CDR2 reads YFSETQ. The CDR3 covers 13 residues. V lost 1 base and J 6 bases, leaving 9 bases between the germline ends.

About this clonotype itself: Given a much more abundant clone one base away, this may be a read error. The V gene is TRBV5-1, the J gene TRBJ2-5; a weak D match, TRBD2 (6 bases). From germline, CDR1 is SGHRS and CDR2 YFSETQ. This CDR3 has 14 residues. Trimming pared 4 bases from V and 11 bases from J, leaving 21 bases between. CDR3 nucleotides: TGCGCCAGCAGCCCTGGGACTCCCTACAATGAGCAGTACTTC. This translates into CASSPGTPYNEQYF.

The chain is built from TRBV29-1 and TRBJ2-5; maybe TRBD1 (5 bases). This CDR3 is 12 amino acids long. From germline, CDR1 is SQVTM and CDR2 ANQGSEA. With 6 bases removed from V and 9 bases from J, the gap between germline ends came to 17 bases. CDR3 sequence reads: CSVHDRPRAQYF. Here the CDR3 DNA reads TGCAGCGTCCATGACCGCCCCAGGGCCCAGTACTTC.

V usage is TRBV29-1 and J usage is TRBJ2-1, with TRBD1 identical over 7 bases. V gave up 8 bases and J gave up 10 bases; unmatched junction bases: 14. The CDR3 consists of 13 residues. Germline-derived CDR1 and CDR2 are SQVTM and ANQGSEA. The CDR3 bases are TGCAGCACCAGGGGGTTTACAAGCATCGAGCAGTTCTTC. Its translation is CSTRGFTSIEQFF.

The chain carries TRBV9 and TRBJ2-7; D may be TRBD2 (5 bases). V was cut by 0 bases and J by 3 bases, with 13 bases left in between. The V gene's germline CDR1 is SGDLS and CDR2 YYNGEE. The CDR3 is 15 amino acids. The CDR3 DNA reads TGTGCCAGCAGCGTAGACAGCGGCCTCCGCTACGAGCAGTACTTC. Protein sequence: CASSVDSGLRYEQYF.

This clonotype was counted a few times. This chain joins TRBV7-9 and TRBJ2-1; no clear D gene. The V end was cut by 5 bases, the J end by 0 bases, with 17 bases between. CDR1 is SEHNR, CDR2 FQNEAQ, per germline (reference sequence). The CDR3 length is 17 residues. The CDR3 DNA follows: TGTGCCAGCAGCCTTACTGAGACGCTTAGCTCCTACAATGAGCAGTTCTTC. It encodes CASSLTETLSSYNEQFF.

This clonotype was recorded a few times. This chain uses TRBV5-6 with TRBJ1-2, with 8 bases matching TRBD1. CDR1 and CDR2 from the germline V gene are SGHDT and YYEEEE. The ends lost 2 bases at V and 0 bases at J; junction bases unmatched: 9. The CDR3 contains 17 residues. The CDR3: CASSLWDRRFTNYGYTF. CDR3 nucleotide sequence: TGTGCCAGCAGCTTATGGGACAGGAGGTTTACTAACTATGGCTACACCTTC.

This clonotype was recorded a few times. The rearrangement joins TRBV9 to TRBJ1-2; D possibly corresponds to TRBD1 (5 bases). The CDR3 is 13 residues long. The germline V and J ends were trimmed by 5 bases and 4 bases, with 12 bases remaining between them. Germline CDR1 is SGDLS and CDR2 is YYNGEE. The CDR3 DNA reads TGTGCCAGCAGTGGACAAGTTTTCTATGGCTACACCTTC. Its translation is CASSGQVFYGYTF.

The gene calls are TRBV29-1 and TRBJ1-1; possible D gene TRBD1, 6 bases. Trimming pared 0 bases from V and 6 bases from J, leaving 20 bases between. CDR1 and CDR2 from the germline V gene are SQVTM and ANQGSEA. The CDR3 has 16 amino acids. CDR3 sequence: CSVEDPGGQGRPEAFF. In DNA, the CDR3 is TGCAGCGTTGAAGATCCGGGGGGCCAGGGTCGCCCTGAAGCTTTCTTT. Looking up the rest from reference TRBV29-1 and TRBJ1-1 gives the full variable domain: SAVISQKPSRDICQRGTSLTIQCQVDSQVTMMFWYRQQPGQSLTLIATANQGSEATYESGFVIDKFPISRPNLTFSTLTVSNMSPEDSSIYLCSVEDPGGQGRPEAFFGQGTRLTVV.

The genes are TRBV9 and TRBJ2-1, with D possibly TRBD1 on 6 matching bases. Germline V CDR1 and CDR2: SGDLS, YYNGEE. The CDR3 runs to 15 residues. Trimming pared 1 base from V and 9 bases from J, leaving 17 bases between. The CDR3 here is CASSVSPGAQGEQFF. The DNA of the CDR3 is TGTGCCAGCAGCGTATCCCCAGGGGCGCAGGGTGAGCAGTTCTTC.

This chain links TRBV20-1 with TRBJ1-1; D ambiguous. CDR1 is DFQATT and CDR2 is SNEGSKA in the germline V gene (reference sequence). The CDR3 covers 13 residues. The ends were cut back, 2 bases at V and 1 base at J, with 8 bases in the middle. The CDR3 nucleotides are TGCAGTGCTAGACAGGAGGCGAACACTGAAGCTTTCTTT. This encodes CSARQEANTEAFF.

This chain uses TRBV30 with TRBJ1-1; TRBD1 aligns across 10 bases. Germline CDR1 GTSNPN, CDR2 SVGIG (reference sequence). The CDR3 consists of 16 residues. Germline trimming cut 1 base from V and 0 bases from J; bases unmatched to any gene: 5. The CDR3 DNA follows: TGTGCCTGGAGTGCTGACAGGGGGCTCATGAACACTGAAGCTTTCTTT. Its translation: CAWSADRGLMNTEAFF.

The V and J genes are TRBV12-3 or TRBV12-4 and TRBJ2-1; maybe TRBD2 (6 bases). This CDR3 has 15 amino acids. Trimming left V 7 bases short and J 4 bases short, with 17 bases between. In nucleotides, the CDR3 is TGTGCCAGCAACCATAGACTAGATGTTTACAATGAGCAGTTCTTC. Translation: CASNHRLDVYNEQFF.

The chain is built from TRBV27 and TRBJ2-3, with 14 nucleotides matching TRBD2. V was pared by 5 bases and J by 2 bases, with 6 bases of the junction left unmatched. The CDR3 covers 17 residues. The germline V gene encodes CDR1 MNHEY and CDR2 SMNVEV (reference sequence). The DNA for the CDR3 is TGTGCCAGCAGTGGGACTAGCGGGAGAAAGGTCACAGATACGCAGTATTTT. Amino acid sequence: CASSGTSGRKVTDTQYF.

In this sample, this clonotype turned up many times. The chain uses TRBV6-1 and TRBJ2-2, with 8 bases aligning to TRBD2. V trimming: 7 bases; J trimming: 0 bases; junction bases outside the gene matches: 19. CDR1 is MNHNS, CDR2 SASEGT, per germline. This CDR3 spans 20 amino acids. CDR3 in DNA: TGTGCCAGCACTCTTCGGGGGGGGCTGAAACTGAACGCGAACACCGGGGAGCTGTTTTTT. It encodes CASTLRGGLKLNANTGELFF.

Regarding this clonotype: This may be a read error, as it is one base from a much larger clone. This chain joins TRBV7-2 and TRBJ2-1; D is possibly TRBD1 or TRBD2 (5 bases each). Trimming removed 6 bases from V and 13 bases from J, with 28 bases in between. This CDR3 is built from 16 residues. Germline CDR1 SGHTA, CDR2 FQGNSA. Here the CDR3 reads CASSTTAGTGQNIQFF. The CDR3, as DNA: TGTGCCAGCAGTACAACAGCCGGGACCGGACAAAACATTCAGTTCTTC.

The rearrangement links TRBV28 to TRBJ2-7; 9 nucleotides align to TRBD1. The CDR3 contains 12 residues. In germline, CDR1 is MDHEN, CDR2 SYDVKM. V gave up 10 bases and J gave up 4 bases; unmatched junction bases: 5. This chain's CDR3 is CATLGTGYEQYF. CDR3 in DNA: TGTGCCACCTTGGGGACAGGGTACGAGCAGTACTTC.

The sample holds many counts of this clonotype. V is TRBV20-1 and J is TRBJ2-3, with a tentative D call TRBD1 (5 bases). The germline V and J ends were trimmed by 4 bases and 0 bases, with 14 bases remaining between them. Looked up from germline, CDR1 is DFQATT and CDR2 is SNEGSKA (reference sequence). The CDR3 has 15 amino acids. In nucleotides, the CDR3 is TGCAGTGCTATTGTCCAGGGAATTAGCACAGATACGCAGTATTTT. Translation gives CSAIVQGISTDTQYF.